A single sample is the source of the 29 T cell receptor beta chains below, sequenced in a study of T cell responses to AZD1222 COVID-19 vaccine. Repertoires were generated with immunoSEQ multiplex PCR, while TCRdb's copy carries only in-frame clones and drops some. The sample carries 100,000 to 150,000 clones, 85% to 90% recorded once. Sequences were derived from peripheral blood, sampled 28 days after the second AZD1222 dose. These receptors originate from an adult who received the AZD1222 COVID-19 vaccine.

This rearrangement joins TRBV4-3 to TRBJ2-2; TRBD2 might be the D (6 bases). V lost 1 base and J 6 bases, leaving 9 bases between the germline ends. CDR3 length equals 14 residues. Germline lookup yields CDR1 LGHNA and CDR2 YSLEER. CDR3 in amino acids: CASSQVAGSGELFF. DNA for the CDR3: TGCGCCAGCAGCCAAGTGGCGGGGTCCGGGGAGCTGTTTTTT.

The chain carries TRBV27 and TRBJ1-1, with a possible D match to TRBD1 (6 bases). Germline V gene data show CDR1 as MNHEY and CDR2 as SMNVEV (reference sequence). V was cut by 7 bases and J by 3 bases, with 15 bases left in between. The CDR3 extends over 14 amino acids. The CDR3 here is CASIGGAMDTEAFF. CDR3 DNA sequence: TGTGCCAGCATCGGGGGCGCGATGGACACTGAAGCTTTCTTT.

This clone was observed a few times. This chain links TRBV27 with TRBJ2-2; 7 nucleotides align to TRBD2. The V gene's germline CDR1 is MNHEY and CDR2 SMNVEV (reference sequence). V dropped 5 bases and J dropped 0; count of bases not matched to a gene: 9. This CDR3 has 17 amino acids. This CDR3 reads CASSPPGLPTNTGELFF. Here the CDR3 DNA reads TGTGCCAGCAGTCCGCCGGGACTACCGACGAACACCGGGGAGCTGTTTTTT.

CDR3 protein: CASSRTGTGNEQFF. The CDR3 bases are TGTGCCAGCAGTCGCACCGGGACAGGCAATGAGCAGTTCTTC. V is TRBV6-5 and J is TRBJ2-1, with TRBD1 identical over 8 bases. This CDR3 is 14 amino acids long. Germline values: CDR1 MNHEY, CDR2 SVGAGI. After removal of 5 bases from V and 6 bases from J, the junction contained 6 bases not matched to a gene.

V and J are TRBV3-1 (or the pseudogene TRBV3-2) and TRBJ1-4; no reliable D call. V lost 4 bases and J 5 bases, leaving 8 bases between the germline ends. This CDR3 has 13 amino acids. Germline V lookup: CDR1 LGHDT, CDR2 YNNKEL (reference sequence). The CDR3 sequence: CASSPSFNEKLFF. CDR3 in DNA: TGTGCCAGCAGCCCCTCCTTCAATGAAAAACTGTTTTTT.

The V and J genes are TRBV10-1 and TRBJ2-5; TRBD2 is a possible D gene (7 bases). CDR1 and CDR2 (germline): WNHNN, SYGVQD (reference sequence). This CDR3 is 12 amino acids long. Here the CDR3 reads CDMRGPRETQYF. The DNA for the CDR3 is TGCGACATGCGGGGGCCACGAGAGACCCAGTACTTC.

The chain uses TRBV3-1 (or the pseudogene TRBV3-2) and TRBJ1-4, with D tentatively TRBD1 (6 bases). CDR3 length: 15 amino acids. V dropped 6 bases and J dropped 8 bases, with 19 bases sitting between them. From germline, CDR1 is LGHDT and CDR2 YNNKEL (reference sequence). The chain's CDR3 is CASSRARGAWEKLFF. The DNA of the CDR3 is TGTGCCAGCAGTCGGGCCCGGGGGGCATGGGAAAAACTGTTTTTT.

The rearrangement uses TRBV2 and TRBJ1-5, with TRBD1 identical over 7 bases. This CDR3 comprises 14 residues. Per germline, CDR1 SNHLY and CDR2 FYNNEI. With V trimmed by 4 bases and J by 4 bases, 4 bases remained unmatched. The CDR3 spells CASSAGTANQPQHF. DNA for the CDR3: TGTGCCAGCAGTGCGGGGACAGCGAATCAGCCCCAGCATTTT.

The CDR3 reads CASSQSFSNKNYGYTF. The CDR3 DNA is TGCGCCAGCAGTCAATCGTTTAGTAACAAAAACTATGGCTACACCTTC. The chain has TRBV23-1 and TRBJ1-2; D remains ambiguous. TRBV23-1 is labeled an ORF, and its function is uncertain. V lost 0 bases and J 2 bases, leaving 13 bases between the germline ends. The CDR3 contains 16 residues.

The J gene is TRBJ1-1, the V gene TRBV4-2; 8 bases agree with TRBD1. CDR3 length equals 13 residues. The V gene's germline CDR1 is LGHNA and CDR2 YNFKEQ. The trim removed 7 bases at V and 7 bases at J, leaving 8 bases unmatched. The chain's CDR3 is CASKAQGAGEAFF. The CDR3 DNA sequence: TGTGCCAGCAAGGCCCAGGGGGCGGGTGAAGCTTTCTTT.

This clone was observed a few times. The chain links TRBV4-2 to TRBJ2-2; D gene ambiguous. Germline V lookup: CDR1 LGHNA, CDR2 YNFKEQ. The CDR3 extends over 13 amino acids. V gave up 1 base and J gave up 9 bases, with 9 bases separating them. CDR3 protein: CASSQGPNRELFF. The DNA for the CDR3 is TGTGCCAGCAGCCAAGGTCCCAACCGGGAGCTGTTTTTT.

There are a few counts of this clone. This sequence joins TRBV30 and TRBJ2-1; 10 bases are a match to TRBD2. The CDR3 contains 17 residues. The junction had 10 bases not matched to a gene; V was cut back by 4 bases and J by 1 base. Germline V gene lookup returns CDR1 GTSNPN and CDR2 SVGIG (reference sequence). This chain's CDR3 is CAWKTLAGALSYNEQFF. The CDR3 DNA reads TGTGCCTGGAAGACGCTAGCGGGGGCGCTATCCTACAATGAGCAGTTCTTC.

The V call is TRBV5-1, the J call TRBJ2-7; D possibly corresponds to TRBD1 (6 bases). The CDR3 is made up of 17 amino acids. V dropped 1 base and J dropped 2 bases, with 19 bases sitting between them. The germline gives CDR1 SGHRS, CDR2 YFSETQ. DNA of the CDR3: TGCGCCAGCAGCTTGATCTACCAGGGGAGAATGGCCTACGAGCAGTACTTC. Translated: CASSLIYQGRMAYEQYF.

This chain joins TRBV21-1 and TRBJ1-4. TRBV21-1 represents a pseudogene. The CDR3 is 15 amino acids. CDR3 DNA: TGTGCCAGCAGCAACGGGCCGGGGCTTGATGAAAAACTGTTTTTT. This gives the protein CASSNGPGLDEKLFF.

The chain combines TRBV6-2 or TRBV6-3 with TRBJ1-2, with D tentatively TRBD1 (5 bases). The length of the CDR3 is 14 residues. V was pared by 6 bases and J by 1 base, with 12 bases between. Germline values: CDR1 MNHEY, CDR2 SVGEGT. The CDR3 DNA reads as TGTGCCAGCAGCCAGGCTGGGGGTAACTATGGCTACACCTTC. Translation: CASSQAGGNYGYTF.

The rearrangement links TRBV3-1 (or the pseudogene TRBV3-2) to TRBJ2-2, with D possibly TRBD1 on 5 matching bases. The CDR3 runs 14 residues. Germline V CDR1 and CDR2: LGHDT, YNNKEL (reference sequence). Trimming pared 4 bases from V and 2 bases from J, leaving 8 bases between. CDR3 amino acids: CASSRGGNTGELFF. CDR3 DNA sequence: TGTGCCAGCAGCCGGGGCGGTAACACCGGGGAGCTGTTTTTT.

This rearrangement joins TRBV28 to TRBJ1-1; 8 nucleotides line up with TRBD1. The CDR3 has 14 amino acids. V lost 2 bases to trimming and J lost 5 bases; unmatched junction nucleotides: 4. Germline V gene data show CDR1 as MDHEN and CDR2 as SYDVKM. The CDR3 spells CASSLDTGGTEAFF. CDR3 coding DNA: TGTGCCAGCAGTTTAGATACAGGGGGTACTGAAGCTTTCTTT.

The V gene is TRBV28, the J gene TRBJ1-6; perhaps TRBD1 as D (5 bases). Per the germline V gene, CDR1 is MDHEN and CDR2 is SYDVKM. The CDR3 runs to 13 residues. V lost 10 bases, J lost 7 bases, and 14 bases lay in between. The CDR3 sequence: CAILRDLNSPLHF. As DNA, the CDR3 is TGTGCCATCCTCAGGGACTTAAATTCACCCCTCCACTTT.

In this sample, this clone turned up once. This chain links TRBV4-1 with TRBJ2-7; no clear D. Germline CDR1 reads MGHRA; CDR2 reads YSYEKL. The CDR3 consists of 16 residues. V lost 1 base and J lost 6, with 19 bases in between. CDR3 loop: CASSQAPREVPLEQYF. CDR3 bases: TGCGCCAGCAGCCAAGCCCCCCGTGAGGTCCCTCTCGAGCAGTACTTC.

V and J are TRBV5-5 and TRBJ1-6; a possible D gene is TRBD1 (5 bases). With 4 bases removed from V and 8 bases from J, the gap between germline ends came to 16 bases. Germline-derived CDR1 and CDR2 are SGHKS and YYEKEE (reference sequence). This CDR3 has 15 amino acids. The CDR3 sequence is CASSPRPRGDSPLHF. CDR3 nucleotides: TGTGCCAGCAGCCCGCGACCTAGAGGGGATTCACCCCTCCACTTT.

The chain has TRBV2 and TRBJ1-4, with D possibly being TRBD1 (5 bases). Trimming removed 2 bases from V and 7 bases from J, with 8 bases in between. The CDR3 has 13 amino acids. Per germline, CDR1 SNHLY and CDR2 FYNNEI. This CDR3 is CASSEQGGEKLFF. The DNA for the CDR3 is TGTGCCAGCAGTGAACAGGGAGGTGAAAAACTGTTTTTT.

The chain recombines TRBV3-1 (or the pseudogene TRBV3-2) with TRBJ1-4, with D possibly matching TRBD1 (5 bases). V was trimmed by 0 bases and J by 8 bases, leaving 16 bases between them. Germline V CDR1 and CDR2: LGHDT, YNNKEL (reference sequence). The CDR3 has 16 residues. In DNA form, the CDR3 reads TGTGCCAGCAGCCAAGAGGGGTTAGGGACGGAAGAAAAACTGTTTTTT. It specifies CASSQEGLGTEEKLFF.

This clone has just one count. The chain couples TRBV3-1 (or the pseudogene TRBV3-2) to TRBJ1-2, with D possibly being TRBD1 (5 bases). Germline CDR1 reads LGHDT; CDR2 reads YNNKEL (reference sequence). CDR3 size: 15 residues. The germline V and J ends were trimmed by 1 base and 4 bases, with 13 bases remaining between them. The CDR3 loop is CASSQVRPGPYGYTF. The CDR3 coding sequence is TGTGCCAGCAGCCAAGTTCGGCCAGGGCCCTATGGCTACACCTTC.

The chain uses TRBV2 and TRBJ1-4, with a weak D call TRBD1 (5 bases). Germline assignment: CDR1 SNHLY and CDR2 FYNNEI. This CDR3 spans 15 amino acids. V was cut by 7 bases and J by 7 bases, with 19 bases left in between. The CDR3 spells CASKLGAGRGEKLFF. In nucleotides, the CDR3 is TGTGCCAGCAAGCTTGGAGCAGGGCGGGGTGAAAAACTGTTTTTT. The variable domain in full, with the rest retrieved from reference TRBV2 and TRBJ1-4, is EPEVTQTPSHQVTQMGQEVILRCVPISNHLYFYWYRQILGQKVEFLVSFYNNEISEKSEIFDDQFSVERPDGSNFTLKIRSTKLEDSAMYFCASKLGAGRGEKLFFGSGTQLSVL.

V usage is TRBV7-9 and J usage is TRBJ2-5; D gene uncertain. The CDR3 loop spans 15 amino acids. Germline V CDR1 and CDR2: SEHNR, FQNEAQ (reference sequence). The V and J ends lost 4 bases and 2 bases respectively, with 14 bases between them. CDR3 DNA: TGTGCCAGCAGCTCCACACCGGGTCTTCAAGAGACCCAGTACTTC. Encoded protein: CASSSTPGLQETQYF.

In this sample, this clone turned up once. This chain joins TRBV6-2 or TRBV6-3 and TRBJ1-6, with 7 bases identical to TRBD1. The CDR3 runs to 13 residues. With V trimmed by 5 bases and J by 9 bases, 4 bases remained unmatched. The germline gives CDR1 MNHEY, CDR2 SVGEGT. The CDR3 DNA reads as TGTGCCAGCAGTCCCAGGGGGAGTTCACCCCTCCACTTT. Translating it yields CASSPRGSSPLHF.

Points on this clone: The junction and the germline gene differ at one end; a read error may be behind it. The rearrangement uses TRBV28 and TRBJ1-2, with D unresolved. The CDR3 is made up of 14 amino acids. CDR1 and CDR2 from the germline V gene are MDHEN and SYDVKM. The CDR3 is CASSSADSSFTPNF. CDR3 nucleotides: TGTGCCAGCAGTTCTGCGGACTCCTCCTTTACGCCGAACTTC.

In DNA, the CDR3 is TGTGCCTGGAGTGTAAAGGGAGGTATCACTGAAGCTTTCTTT. Its translation: CAWSVKGGITEAFF. This rearrangement joins TRBV30 to TRBJ1-1; the D is unclear. Germline V gene data show CDR1 as GTSNPN and CDR2 as SVGIG (reference sequence). CDR3 length: 14 amino acids. V was pared by 0 bases and J by 4 bases, with 12 bases between.

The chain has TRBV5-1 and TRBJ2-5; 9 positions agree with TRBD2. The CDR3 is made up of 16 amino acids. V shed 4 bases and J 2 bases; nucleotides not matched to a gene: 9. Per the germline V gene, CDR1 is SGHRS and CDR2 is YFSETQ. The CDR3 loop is CASSPGVAGVQETQYF. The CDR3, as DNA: TGCGCCAGCAGCCCGGGGGTAGCGGGGGTGCAAGAGACCCAGTACTTC.